This T cell receptor beta chain comes out of a study of blood T cell repertoires in COVID-19. In the source study's methods: Estimation of nucleated cell counts relied on the amplification of reference gene primers. Data came from immunoSEQ multiplex PCR; TCRdb stores just in-frame clones and leaves some out. That table supplies the V and J calls and clone size; D and trimming were determined from the DNA. Of a few hundred thousand clones detected, 87% appear once; the ten largest clones hold roughly 3%. Per germline, CDR1 SQVTM and CDR2 ANQGSEA. This CDR3 is 11 amino acids long. Trimming removed 4 bases at V and 3 bases at J, with 7 bases between. In the case of this clone: Other nucleotide sequences in the sample specify the same CDR3.

Participants had their cohort set by participant-reported clinical history. In Cohort 3, a recovered donor had either two negative PCRs, clearance, or symptom resolution. The sample comprised PBMCs or T cells enriched from blood (not recorded which). The sequence came from a woman in her twenties or thirties who had recovered from COVID-19. This sequence joins TRBV29-1 and TRBJ2-7; D not resolved. CDR3 in amino acids: CSVGGYYEQYF. The CDR3 DNA is TGCAGCGTTGGCGGATACTACGAGCAGTACTTC.